This entry is about one T cell receptor (beta chain). Seattle's enrolled individuals joined amid active infection and were then monitored longitudinally. This CDR3 contains 13 residues. Germline lookup yields CDR1 SEHNR and CDR2 FQNEAQ (reference sequence). The V end lost 6 bases, the J end lost 8 bases, and 14 bases lay between the germline ends. Assay used: immunoSEQ multiplex PCR; TCRdb lists only in-frame clones, some missing. The repertoire consists of about 76,000 clones, with about 82% occurring once and the leading ten covering roughly 8.9%. This entry belongs to a study of blood T cell repertoires in COVID-19. Background on the study: Sources were T cells, B-cell-depleted T cells, or PBMCs; the material itself was cDNA or gDNA.

Sequencing was carried out using peripheral blood. The sequence came from a man aged 50-60 years with COVID-19, enrolled during active disease. The chain has TRBV7-9 and TRBJ2-1; D ambiguous. CDR3 in DNA: TGTGCCAGCAGTGGCCCACCGCCTCATGAGCAGTTCTTC. Encoded protein: CASSGPPPHEQFF.